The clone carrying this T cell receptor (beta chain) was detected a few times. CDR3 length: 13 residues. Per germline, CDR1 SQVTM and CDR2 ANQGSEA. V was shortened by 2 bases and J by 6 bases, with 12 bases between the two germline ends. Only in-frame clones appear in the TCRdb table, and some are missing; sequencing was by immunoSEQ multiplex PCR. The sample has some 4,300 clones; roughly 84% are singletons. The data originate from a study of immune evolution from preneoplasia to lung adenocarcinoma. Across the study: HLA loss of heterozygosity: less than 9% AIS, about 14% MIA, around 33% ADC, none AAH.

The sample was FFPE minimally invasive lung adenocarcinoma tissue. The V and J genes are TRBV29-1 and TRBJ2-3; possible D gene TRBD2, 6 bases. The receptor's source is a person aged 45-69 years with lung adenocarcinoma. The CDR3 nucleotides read TGCAGCGTTGAAAGCGGGTCCGCTGATACGCAGTATTTT. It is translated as CSVESGSADTQYF.